Presented here are 32 T cell receptor beta chains from one specimen sequenced in a study of T cells after yellow fever vaccination. TCRdb reanalysed the 5' RACE reads using MiXCR and keeps one entry per CDR3 protein. Of more than 80,000 distinct CDR3 sequences listed, under 7% are singletons. The input for sequencing was CD8+ T cells sorted from PBMCs, taken 10 days after the yellow fever booster vaccination. These receptors all stem from a man aged 18 to 29 who received the YFV17D yellow fever vaccine.

J is TRBJ2-3 and V is TRBV21-1. TRBV21-1 is flagged as a pseudogene. The CDR3 is 14 residues long. CDR3 in amino acids: CASSKARVADTQYF. The CDR3 bases are TGTGCCAGCAGCAAAGCGAGGGTGGCAGATACGCAGTATTTT.

The chain links TRBV28 to TRBJ1-1; TRBD1 is a possible D gene (5 bases). V lost 6 bases to trimming and J lost 4 bases, with 9 bases between them. CDR1 and CDR2 from the germline V gene are MDHEN and SYDVKM. This CDR3 spans 12 amino acids. CDR3 region: CASRAGFTEAFF. The CDR3, as DNA: TGTGCCAGCAGGGCAGGGTTCACTGAAGCTTTCTTT.

This chain connects TRBV12-2 to TRBJ2-7; TRBD2, the table's D call, was not compared with the DNA. TRBV12-2 is a documented pseudogene. The CDR3 is made up of 14 amino acids. The chain's CDR3 is CASRPSGDSYEQYF. The CDR3, as DNA: TGTGCAAGTCGCCCCAGCGGGGATTCCTACGAGCAGTACTTC.

This clonotype has at least ten counts. The V gene is TRBV29-1, the J gene TRBJ2-5, with 7 positions matching TRBD2. This CDR3 has 12 amino acids. Losses at the gene ends were 4 bases for V and 5 bases for J; bases not matched to a gene: 4. Germline loops: CDR1 SQVTM, CDR2 ANQGSEA. The CDR3 loop reads CSVALAAETQYF. The DNA for the CDR3 is TGCAGCGTTGCCCTAGCGGCCGAGACCCAGTACTTC.

There are many counts of this clonotype. The chain has TRBV20-1 and TRBJ2-7, with 13 bases that match TRBD2. With 3 bases clipped from V and 0 bases from J, the junction kept 2 bases outside the gene matches. In germline, CDR1 is DFQATT, CDR2 SNEGSKA (reference sequence). The CDR3 is 15 amino acids. In nucleotides, the CDR3 is TGCAGTGCTAGGGGACTAGCGGGGCCCTCCTACGAGCAGTACTTC. Translated, it gives CSARGLAGPSYEQYF.

A few counts support this clonotype. The chain is built from TRBV4-1 and TRBJ1-2; TRBD1 might be the D (5 bases). There are 12 residues in the CDR3. Looked up from germline, CDR1 is MGHRA and CDR2 is YSYEKL. V was clipped by 1 base and J by 5 bases, with 5 bases between them. CDR3 protein: CASSQAGYGYTF. The DNA for the CDR3 is TGCGCCAGCAGCCAAGCAGGGTATGGCTACACCTTC.

V usage is TRBV12-3 or TRBV12-4 and J usage is TRBJ1-2; D gene ambiguous. The CDR3 totals 13 residues. V was shortened by 3 bases and J by 4 bases, with 9 bases between the two germline ends. CDR3 protein: CASSLSRSYGYTF. CDR3 DNA sequence: TGTGCCAGCAGTTTGAGCAGATCCTATGGCTACACCTTC.

This clonotype has at least ten counts. V gene TRBV27 combines with J gene TRBJ2-2, with TRBD1 matching 10 bases. This CDR3 is built from 16 residues. Trimming removed 5 bases from V and 6 bases from J; junction bases left unmatched: 9. Germline assignment: CDR1 MNHEY and CDR2 SMNVEV (reference sequence). CDR3 amino acids: CASSRMGDRGSGELFF. The CDR3 DNA reads as TGTGCCAGCAGTAGAATGGGGGACAGGGGATCCGGGGAGCTGTTTTTT.

This clonotype turned up a few times. The V and J genes are TRBV13 and TRBJ2-7; TRBD1 matches 11 bases. Per germline, CDR1 PRHDT and CDR2 FYEKMQ (reference sequence). Losses at the gene ends were 5 bases for V and 5 bases for J; bases not matched to a gene: 8. The CDR3 runs to 15 residues. The CDR3 is CASSTRTGGTHEQYF. The CDR3 DNA follows: TGTGCCAGCAGCACCCGGACAGGGGGCACCCACGAGCAGTACTTC.

This clonotype was counted at least ten times. The chain uses TRBV20-1 and TRBJ2-7; no clear D. The CDR3 totals 11 residues. V was pared by 2 bases and J by 7 bases, with 9 bases between. Germline V gene data show CDR1 as DFQATT and CDR2 as SNEGSKA (reference sequence). Written as DNA, the CDR3 is TGCAGTGCTAGATTTCGTGGGGAGCAGTACTTC. This translates into CSARFRGEQYF.

This clonotype has a handful of counts. This chain joins TRBV4-1 and TRBJ2-1; TRBD2 agrees at 7 bases. V was pared by 0 bases and J by 10 bases, with 6 bases of the junction left unmatched. CDR1 is MGHRA and CDR2 is YSYEKL in the germline V gene. The CDR3 extends over 14 amino acids. The CDR3 coding sequence is TGCGCCAGCAGCCAAGATGGGGGGGTTCGGGAGCAGTTCTTC. Translated: CASSQDGGVREQFF.

In its sample, this clonotype was seen many times. The chain carries TRBV6-2 or TRBV6-3 and TRBJ2-2; D is undetermined. The CDR3 consists of 15 residues. Germline assignment: CDR1 MNHEY and CDR2 SVGEGT. V lost 0 bases and J 7 bases, leaving 12 bases between the germline ends. CDR3 in amino acids: CASSYSPPWSGELFF. DNA of the CDR3: TGTGCCAGCAGTTACTCCCCCCCGTGGAGCGGGGAGCTGTTTTTT.

In this sample, this clonotype turned up a few times. The V gene is TRBV19, the J gene TRBJ1-5; 7 bases agree with TRBD1. This CDR3 comprises 15 residues. Germline V gives CDR1 LNHDA, CDR2 SQIVND (reference sequence). The ends lost 3 bases at V and 4 bases at J; junction bases unmatched: 6. The CDR3 loop is CASSISGGSNQPQHF. CDR3 sequence (DNA): TGTGCCAGTAGTATCTCAGGGGGAAGTAATCAGCCCCAGCATTTT. Using reference TRBV19 and TRBJ1-5 for the parts outside the CDR3, the full variable domain is DGGITQSPKYLFRKEGQNVTLSCEQNLNHDAMYWYRQDPGQGLRLIYYSQIVNDFQKGDIAEGYSVSREKKESFPLTVTSAQKNPTAFYLCASSISGGSNQPQHFGDGTRLSIL.

The chain uses TRBV5-4 and TRBJ2-2; 11 bases are a match to TRBD1. This CDR3 is 15 amino acids long. Germline V lookup: CDR1 SGHNT, CDR2 YYREEE (reference sequence). V shed 2 bases, J shed 7 bases, and the junction held 4 bases outside the gene matches. CDR3 loop: CASSFGQGAVGELFF. The CDR3 DNA reads TGTGCCAGCAGCTTCGGACAGGGGGCCGTCGGGGAGCTGTTTTTT.

In this sample, this clonotype turned up many times. The genes are TRBV27 and TRBJ2-7; 9 nucleotides agree with TRBD2. After removal of 8 bases from V and 9 bases from J, the junction contained 11 bases not matched to a gene. Looked up from germline, CDR1 is MNHEY and CDR2 is SMNVEV (reference sequence). The CDR3 has 13 residues. CDR3: CASGSIAGVRQYV. The CDR3 DNA is TGTGCCAGCGGCTCAATAGCGGGGGTACGGCAGTACGTC.

CDR3 region: CASSQGQSNTEAFF. The CDR3 bases are TGTGCCAGCAGCCAAGGACAGTCAAACACTGAAGCTTTCTTT. The chain joins TRBV4-2 to TRBJ1-1; tentatively, D is TRBD1 (5 bases). The CDR3 spans 14 residues. Germline V CDR1 and CDR2: LGHNA, YNFKEQ. The V end was cut by 1 base, the J end by 2 bases, with 8 bases between.

This clonotype appeared many times. The J gene is TRBJ2-2, the V gene TRBV11-2; D gene unclear. The CDR3 totals 15 residues. Trimming removed 3 bases at V and 5 bases at J, with 13 bases between. The germline gives CDR1 SGHAT, CDR2 FQNNGV. CDR3 DNA sequence: TGTGCCAGCAGCTTCCCTCTTTGGGGAACCGGGGAGCTGTTTTTT. Protein product: CASSFPLWGTGELFF.

This clonotype came up a few times. The gene calls are TRBV15 and TRBJ2-1; 12 bases are shared with TRBD2. V lost 2 bases, J lost 6 bases, and 8 bases stayed unmatched. The CDR3 is 17 amino acids. Germline V gives CDR1 LNHNV, CDR2 YYDKDF (reference sequence). The chain's CDR3 is CATSRQSGLAGPNEQFF. The CDR3 region has the DNA TGTGCCACCAGCAGACAGTCCGGACTAGCGGGGCCCAATGAGCAGTTCTTC.

V gene TRBV28 combines with J gene TRBJ2-7; TRBD1 matches at 7 bases. CDR1 MDHEN and CDR2 SYDVKM come from the germline V gene. The CDR3 extends over 15 amino acids. With V trimmed by 6 bases and J by 0 bases, 8 bases remained unmatched. The CDR3 DNA reads as TGTGCCAGCAGACCGACAGGGACGCGCTCCTACGAGCAGTACGTC. Protein product: CASRPTGTRSYEQYV.

This clonotype occurred many times. V gene TRBV27 combines with J gene TRBJ2-2; D is undetermined. The V gene's germline CDR1 is MNHEY and CDR2 SMNVEV (reference sequence). Trimming took 7 bases from V and 4 from J, leaving 28 bases between them. This CDR3 has 19 residues. The CDR3 DNA is TGTGCCAGCACCAGTGTGGTCGCAGCCAGCATCCCGGGCACCGGGGAGCTGTTTTTT. Protein sequence: CASTSVVAASIPGTGELFF.

V usage is TRBV6-5 and J usage is TRBJ2-3; 7 nucleotides match TRBD2. Germline lookup yields CDR1 MNHEY and CDR2 SVGAGI. Trimming took 0 bases from V and 3 from J; bases not matched to a gene: 6. This CDR3 is 16 amino acids long. In nucleotides, the CDR3 is TGTGCCAGCAGTTACTCGAGCGCGGGGGAGACAGATACGCAGTATTTT. Translating gives CASSYSSAGETDTQYF.

The chain combines TRBV7-6 with TRBJ1-1, with 9 bases matching TRBD1. The trim removed 8 bases at V and 2 bases at J, leaving 6 bases unmatched. The CDR3 totals 14 residues. CDR1 is SGHVS, CDR2 FNYEAQ, per germline. The CDR3 here is CASCWGQGNTEAFF. The CDR3 region has the DNA TGTGCCAGCTGCTGGGGACAGGGCAACACTGAAGCTTTCTTT.

The V call is TRBV27, the J call TRBJ1-2, with D hard to call. CDR1 and CDR2 from the germline V gene are MNHEY and SMNVEV (reference sequence). The V end lost 2 bases, the J end lost 6 bases, and 7 bases lay between the germline ends. CDR3 length equals 12 residues. CDR3 in amino acids: CASSLPGDGYTF. The DNA for the CDR3 is TGTGCCAGCAGTTTACCCGGAGATGGCTACACCTTC.

In its sample, this clonotype was seen many times. The chain joins TRBV5-5 to TRBJ1-2; the D is unclear. This CDR3 is built from 15 residues. The V end lost 3 bases, the J end lost 1 base, and 13 bases lay between the germline ends. Germline CDR1 SGHKS, CDR2 YYEKEE (reference sequence). The CDR3 DNA reads as TGTGCCAGCAGCTCTACTCAGAAGCTTAACTATGGCTACACCTTC. This encodes CASSSTQKLNYGYTF.

The rearrangement links TRBV6-1 to TRBJ2-6; TRBD1 aligns across 8 bases. The germline V gene encodes CDR1 MNHNS and CDR2 SASEGT. The CDR3 loop spans 17 amino acids. V shed 7 bases, J shed 1 base, and the junction held 9 bases outside the gene matches. The CDR3 nucleotides are TGTGCCAGCACGGCAGGGGGCTACGTTTCTGGGGCCAACGTCCTGACTTTC. As protein: CASTAGGYVSGANVLTF.

This clonotype was seen a handful of times. This chain connects TRBV5-5 to TRBJ1-1; no clear D gene. The CDR3 spans 12 residues. Trimming removed 0 bases at V and 5 bases at J, with 5 bases between. Germline V gene data show CDR1 as SGHKS and CDR2 as YYEKEE (reference sequence). CDR3 in DNA: TGTGCCAGCAGCTTGGTTCGGACTGAAGCTTTCTTT. Its protein is CASSLVRTEAFF.

This clonotype was seen more than once but under ten times. CDR3 protein: CASSQVGGLATTNEKLFF. The CDR3 DNA reads TGTGCCAGCAGCCAAGTTGGGGGTTTGGCGACAACTAATGAAAAACTGTTTTTT. The chain recombines TRBV3-1 with TRBJ1-4, with D possibly being TRBD1 (5 bases). The germline V gene encodes CDR1 LGHDT and CDR2 YNNKEL (reference sequence). This CDR3 has 18 residues. Trimming took 1 base from V and 0 from J, leaving 15 bases between them.

The table lists this clonotype with a few counts. The chain recombines TRBV9 with TRBJ2-5, with unresolved D. Germline CDR1 is SGDLS and CDR2 is YYNGEE. V shed 3 bases and J shed 4 bases, with 19 bases lying between them. The CDR3 totals 16 residues. The CDR3, as DNA: TGTGCCAGCAGCGATCCCGCGTCGAGCCATGGAGAGACCCAGTACTTC. Translating gives CASSDPASSHGETQYF.

The CDR3 coding sequence is TGCGCCAGCAGCCTCCACGAGCAGGGAATCTACGAGCAGTACTTC. It codes for CASSLHEQGIYEQYF. The chain combines TRBV4-1 with TRBJ2-7, with a tentative D call TRBD1 (5 bases). The V and J ends lost 4 bases and 3 bases respectively, with 16 bases between them. Germline loops: CDR1 MGHRA, CDR2 YSYEKL. The length of the CDR3 is 15 residues.

At least ten counts were recorded for this clonotype. The V and J genes are TRBV12-3 or TRBV12-4 and TRBJ1-2; D unresolved. The CDR3 runs to 13 residues. The V end lost 3 bases, the J end lost 5 bases, and 10 bases lay between the germline ends. The CDR3 here is CASSFRGLYGYTF. CDR3 nucleotides: TGTGCCAGCAGTTTCAGAGGGCTATATGGCTACACCTTC.

This clonotype turned up a few times. The V and J genes are TRBV12-3 or TRBV12-4 and TRBJ2-1; TRBD2 matches at 7 bases. V shed 2 bases, J shed 5 bases, and the junction held 3 bases outside the gene matches. This CDR3 is 14 amino acids long. The CDR3, as DNA: TGTGCCAGCAGTTTACGGGACTATGACAATGAGCAGTTCTTC. It yields the protein CASSLRDYDNEQFF.

The chain couples TRBV4-3 to TRBJ2-3; 11 bases are a match to TRBD2. Per the germline V gene, CDR1 is LGHNA and CDR2 is YSLEER. V was pared by 0 bases and J by 5 bases, with 4 bases of the junction left unmatched. This CDR3 is built from 16 residues. The CDR3 sequence is CASSQDVTSGGDTQYF. The CDR3 DNA follows: TGCGCCAGCAGCCAAGATGTAACTAGCGGGGGAGATACGCAGTATTTT.